Below, 25 T cell receptor beta chains from the same sample are listed, as sequenced in a study of T cells in Graves' hyperthyroidism and ophthalmopathy. TCR beta CDR3 sequences were amplified from RNA transcripts. First-round RT-PCR with HTBI primers amplified the TCR CDR3 region. TCRdb re-analysed the multiplex PCR reads in MiXCR, keeping a single row per CDR3 protein. The sample shows some 350,000 distinct CDR3 sequences, roughly an eighth of them seen only once. Sequencing input: blood. The receptors were sampled from a woman in her 40s with Graves' ophthalmopathy.

The sample holds many counts of this clonotype. The chain employs TRBV15 and TRBJ2-7; D is unresolved. The CDR3 runs 15 residues. The V gene lost 0 bases and the J gene lost 6 bases, with 15 bases spanning the gap. Germline loops: CDR1 LNHNV, CDR2 YYDKDF (reference sequence). CDR3 sequence reads: CATSRDLNGPSEQYF. The DNA for the CDR3 is TGTGCCACCAGCAGAGATCTGAACGGACCTTCCGAGCAGTACTTC.

This clonotype was found a few times. Germline and junction disagree at one end, which may indicate a read error. This chain links TRBV12-3 or TRBV12-4 with TRBJ1-2; TRBD1 is a possible D gene (5 bases). The CDR3 runs to 14 residues. DNA of the CDR3: TGTGCCAGCAGTTTGGGGCCAGGGACGTATGGCTGCACCTTC. Protein product: CASSLGPGTYGCTF.

The chain links TRBV12-3 or TRBV12-4 to TRBJ1-1; unclear D gene. This CDR3 spans 14 amino acids. V shed 5 bases and J shed 4 bases, with 14 bases lying between them. The CDR3: CASSPPGEGTEAFF. CDR3 coding DNA: TGTGCCAGCAGTCCCCCCGGGGAAGGCACTGAAGCTTTCTTT.

At least ten counts were recorded for this clonotype. The chain uses TRBV2 and TRBJ2-7; D gene ambiguous. V was pared by 10 bases and J by 2 bases, with 12 bases between. Germline V gene sequence: CDR1 SNHLY, CDR2 FYNNEI. This CDR3 has 12 residues. The CDR3 reads CATMAEPYEQYF. The CDR3 DNA reads TGTGCCACGATGGCAGAGCCCTACGAGCAGTACTTC. The full variable domain, rest sourced from reference TRBV2 and TRBJ2-7, is EPEVTQTPSHQVTQMGQEVILRCVPISNHLYFYWYRQILGQKVEFLVSFYNNEISEKSEIFDDQFSVERPDGSNFTLKIRSTKLEDSAMYFCATMAEPYEQYFGPGTRLTVT.

A few counts support this clonotype. Just one base apart from a much larger clone, this may be a read error. The CDR3 reads CGALQTNTEAFF. CDR3 nucleotides: TGCGGCGCCCTTCAGACGAACACTGAAGCTTTCTTT. V and J are TRBV29-1 and TRBJ1-1; unclear D gene. The CDR3 covers 12 residues. Germline-derived CDR1 and CDR2 are SQVTM and ANQGSEA.

In this sample, this clonotype turned up many times. The gene calls are TRBV15 and TRBJ1-1; D not resolved. CDR1 LNHNV and CDR2 YYDKDF come from the germline V gene (reference sequence). This CDR3 contains 14 residues. With 1 base removed from V and 5 bases from J, the gap between germline ends came to 11 bases. In DNA form, the CDR3 reads TGTGCCACCAGCAGAGGTTTACTGGGGACTGAAGCTTTCTTT. This gives the protein CATSRGLLGTEAFF.

In DNA, the CDR3 is TGCAGTGCTAGCCCGAGACTAGTTTTGGTCAATGAGCAGTTCTTC. Its translation is CSASPRLVLVNEQFF. V usage is TRBV20-1 and J usage is TRBJ2-1; weak D call: TRBD2 (6 bases). CDR1 is DFQATT, CDR2 SNEGSKA, per germline (reference sequence). CDR3 size: 15 residues. V lost 3 bases and J lost 6, with 18 bases in between.

This clonotype was seen ten or more times. CDR3 region: CASSESGGGHVTGETQYF. The CDR3 nucleotides are TGCGCCAGCAGTGAGTCGGGGGGAGGGCATGTGACAGGAGAGACCCAGTACTTC. This sequence joins TRBV10-2 and TRBJ2-5; TRBD2 might be the D (7 bases). This CDR3 region has 18 residues. V was trimmed by 0 bases and J by 4 bases, leaving 21 bases between them. Germline-derived CDR1 and CDR2 are WSHSY and SAAADI.

This clonotype was counted ten times or more. The CDR3: CASSYTGIQNTEAFF. CDR3 bases: TGTGCCAGCAGTTACACAGGGATTCAGAACACTGAAGCTTTCTTT. The V call is TRBV6-6, the J call TRBJ1-1; a weak D match, TRBD1 (6 bases). With 2 bases removed from V and 1 base from J, the gap between germline ends came to 11 bases. This CDR3 spans 15 amino acids. The germline CDR1 and CDR2 sequences are MNHNY and SVGAGI (reference sequence).

This clonotype was seen at least ten times. The chain has TRBV5-1 and TRBJ2-7; the match to TRBD1 covers 8 bases. The ends lost 3 bases at V and 0 bases at J; junction bases unmatched: 2. This CDR3 region has 14 residues. The germline CDR1 and CDR2 sequences are SGHRS and YFSETQ. The CDR3 reads CASSWTGISYEQYF. Here the CDR3 DNA reads TGCGCCAGCAGCTGGACAGGGATCTCCTACGAGCAGTACTTC.

This clonotype showed up many times. In nucleotides, the CDR3 is TGTGCCAGCAGCGTAGGACAGGGCTTGAACACTGAAGCTTTCTTT. Translation gives CASSVGQGLNTEAFF. V usage is TRBV9 and J usage is TRBJ1-1; 7 bases are shared with TRBD1. CDR3 length equals 15 residues. Germline V gene sequence: CDR1 SGDLS, CDR2 YYNGEE. V shed 0 bases, J shed 0 bases, and the junction held 2 bases outside the gene matches.

Many counts were recorded for this clonotype. CDR3 in amino acids: CSVAQVNAYEQYF. The CDR3 DNA reads TGCAGCGTCGCACAGGTTAACGCCTACGAGCAGTACTTC. The V gene is TRBV29-1, the J gene TRBJ2-7, with D perhaps TRBD1 (5 bases). The CDR3 spans 13 residues. V shed 6 bases and J shed 2 bases, with 14 bases lying between them. Germline lookup yields CDR1 SQVTM and CDR2 ANQGSEA.

This clonotype was counted ten times or more. CDR3 protein: CATKDRVNTEAFF. The CDR3 DNA sequence: TGTGCCACCAAGGACAGGGTGAACACTGAAGCTTTCTTT. The chain joins TRBV15 to TRBJ1-1; 8 bases line up with TRBD1. V was clipped by 7 bases and J by 0 bases; unmatched bases: 1. From germline, CDR1 is LNHNV and CDR2 YYDKDF (reference sequence). The CDR3 consists of 13 residues.

This clonotype was counted many times. This chain connects TRBV27 to TRBJ2-5; TRBD2 matches 11 bases. CDR1 is MNHEY, CDR2 SMNVEV, per germline (reference sequence). The V gene end was trimmed by 6 bases and the J gene end by 1 base; junction bases not matched to a gene: 16. The CDR3 contains 19 residues. The DNA of the CDR3 is TGTGCCAGCAGGTCTGACGGAACTAGCGGGAGTTGGGTCCAAGAGACCCAGTACTTC. The encoded protein is CASRSDGTSGSWVQETQYF.

This clonotype has a single count. The gene calls are TRBV20-1 and TRBJ2-3; TRBD2 agrees at 11 bases. CDR3 size: 16 residues. Germline V CDR1 and CDR2: DFQATT, SNEGSKA (reference sequence). V lost 5 bases to trimming and J lost 4 bases; unmatched junction nucleotides: 11. This CDR3 is CSADGTSGVGADTQYF. CDR3 bases: TGCAGTGCTGACGGGACTAGCGGAGTCGGGGCAGATACGCAGTATTTT.

This clonotype was detected only a few times. This chain uses TRBV12-3 or TRBV12-4 with TRBJ2-5; D is perhaps TRBD1 (5 bases). V was cut by 1 base and J by 1 base, with 10 bases left in between. The CDR3 length is 15 residues. Written as DNA, the CDR3 is TGTGCCAGCAGTTTAGATTTGGGGCCCCAAGAGACCCAGTACTTC. Translation: CASSLDLGPQETQYF.

The sample holds many counts of this clonotype. The CDR3 DNA sequence: TGTGCCAGCAGTTTGGACAGGAATGAAAAACTGTTTTTT. This gives the protein CASSLDRNEKLFF. The V gene is TRBV28, the J gene TRBJ1-4, with 7 nucleotides matching TRBD1. J was trimmed by 5 bases and V by 3 bases; bases with no gene match: 0. The CDR3 extends over 13 amino acids. Germline loops: CDR1 MDHEN, CDR2 SYDVKM.

This clonotype was counted many times. The chain links TRBV20-1 to TRBJ2-7; either TRBD1 or TRBD2 may supply D (5 bases each). The CDR3 is 14 amino acids. V was trimmed by 4 bases and J by 2 bases, leaving 15 bases between them. From germline, CDR1 is DFQATT and CDR2 SNEGSKA (reference sequence). The CDR3 DNA is TGCAGTGCTAAGGAGGACATGTACGCCTACGAGCAGTACTTC. This encodes CSAKEDMYAYEQYF.

This clonotype was detected ten times or more. This rearrangement joins TRBV28 to TRBJ1-5; 7 nucleotides align to TRBD1. The ends lost 3 bases at V and 4 bases at J; junction bases unmatched: 3. The CDR3 extends over 14 amino acids. Per the germline V gene, CDR1 is MDHEN and CDR2 is SYDVKM. The chain's CDR3 is CASSFLQGNQPQHF. Written as DNA, the CDR3 is TGTGCCAGCAGTTTCCTACAGGGGAATCAGCCCCAGCATTTT. Based on the CDR3 plus reference TRBV28 and TRBJ1-5, the full variable domain is DVKVTQSSRYLVKRTGEKVFLECVQDMDHENMFWYRQDPGLGLRLIYFSYDVKMKEKGDIPEGYSVSREKKERFSLILESASTNQTSMYLCASSFLQGNQPQHFGDGTRLSIL.

This clonotype was detected only a few times. This chain connects TRBV4-2 to TRBJ2-5; D unclear. The CDR3 spans 16 residues. V lost 1 base, J lost 5 bases, and 17 bases lay in between. Germline V gene lookup returns CDR1 LGHNA and CDR2 YNFKEQ. Written as DNA, the CDR3 is TGTGCCAGCAGCCAAGTTTCATTGGCAGGCGGTGAGACCCAGTACTTC. This translates into CASSQVSLAGGETQYF.

This clonotype was seen repeatedly, ten times or more. This CDR3 reads CASIRDFTDTQYF. The CDR3 DNA sequence: TGTGCCAGCATTCGTGATTTCACAGATACGCAGTATTTT. The V and J genes are TRBV2 and TRBJ2-3; unclear D gene. This CDR3 contains 13 residues. The germline V gene has CDR1 SNHLY and CDR2 FYNNEI. Trimming shortened V by 7 bases and J by 2 bases, and 10 bases separated the two germline ends.

This clonotype was found many times. V usage is TRBV3-1 and J usage is TRBJ1-1; D might be TRBD1 (5 bases). The germline V and J ends were trimmed by 6 bases and 4 bases, with 12 bases remaining between them. The germline V gene encodes CDR1 LGHDT and CDR2 YNNKEL (reference sequence). This CDR3 region has 13 residues. The CDR3 coding sequence is TGTGCCAGCAGACCTGTTAGGGGCACTGAAGCTTTCTTT. It specifies CASRPVRGTEAFF.

There are many counts of this clonotype. This sequence joins TRBV20-1 and TRBJ2-1, with 15 bases fitting TRBD2. From germline, CDR1 is DFQATT and CDR2 SNEGSKA (reference sequence). V was clipped by 3 bases and J by 6 bases; unmatched bases: 3. The CDR3 totals 15 residues. The CDR3: CSARGLAGGPNEQFF. CDR3 coding DNA: TGCAGTGCTAGGGGACTAGCGGGAGGACCCAATGAGCAGTTCTTC.

This clonotype has more than one count but fewer than ten. This chain joins TRBV6-6 and TRBJ2-2; 9 bases are shared with TRBD2. CDR3 size: 24 residues. V shed 3 bases and J 3 bases; nucleotides not matched to a gene: 29. CDR1 and CDR2 (germline): MNHNY, SVGAGI (reference sequence). The CDR3 region is CASSYRSWAAPGLAAPTDTGELFF. CDR3 DNA: TGTGCCAGCAGTTATCGATCTTGGGCAGCTCCGGGACTAGCAGCCCCCACCGACACCGGGGAGCTGTTTTTT.

This clonotype appeared many times. This rearrangement joins TRBV7-9 to TRBJ2-1; D is unresolved. Germline loops: CDR1 SEHNR, CDR2 FQNEAQ (reference sequence). This CDR3 region has 13 residues. V lost 3 bases and J 11 bases, leaving 14 bases between the germline ends. CDR3 DNA sequence: TGTGCCAGCAGCTTTAACAGTCTTGAAAAGCAGTTCTTC. It translates to CASSFNSLEKQFF.